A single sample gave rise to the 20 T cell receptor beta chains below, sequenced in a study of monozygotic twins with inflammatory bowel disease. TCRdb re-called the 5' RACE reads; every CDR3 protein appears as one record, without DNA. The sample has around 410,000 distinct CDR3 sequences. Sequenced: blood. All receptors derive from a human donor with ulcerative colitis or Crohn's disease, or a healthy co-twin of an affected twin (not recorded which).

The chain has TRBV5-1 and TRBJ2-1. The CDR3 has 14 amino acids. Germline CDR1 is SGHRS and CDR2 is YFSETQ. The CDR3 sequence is CASSLGVGYNEQFF.

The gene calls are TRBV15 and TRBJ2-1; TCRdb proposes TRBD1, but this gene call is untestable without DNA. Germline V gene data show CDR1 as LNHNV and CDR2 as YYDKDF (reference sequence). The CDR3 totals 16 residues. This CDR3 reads CATSRAGGGVYNEQFF.

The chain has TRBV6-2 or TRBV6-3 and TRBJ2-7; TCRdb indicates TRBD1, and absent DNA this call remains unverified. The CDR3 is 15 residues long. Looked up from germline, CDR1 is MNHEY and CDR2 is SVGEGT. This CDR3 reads CASTSRDRGAYEQYF.

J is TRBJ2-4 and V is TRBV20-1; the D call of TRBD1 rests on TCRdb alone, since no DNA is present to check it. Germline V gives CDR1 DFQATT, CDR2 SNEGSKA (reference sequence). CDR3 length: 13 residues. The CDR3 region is CSAGELAKNIQYF.

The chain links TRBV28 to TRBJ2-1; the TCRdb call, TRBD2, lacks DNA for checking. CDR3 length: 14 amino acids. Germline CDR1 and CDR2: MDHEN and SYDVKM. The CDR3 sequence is CASNVGTSHNEQFF.

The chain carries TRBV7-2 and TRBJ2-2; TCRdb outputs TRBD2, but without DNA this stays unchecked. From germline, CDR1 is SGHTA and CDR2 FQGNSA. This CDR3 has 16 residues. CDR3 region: CASRGPGGRVTGELFF.

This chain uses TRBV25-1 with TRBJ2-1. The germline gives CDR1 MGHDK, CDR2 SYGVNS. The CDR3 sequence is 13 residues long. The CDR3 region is CASSGDNHNEQFF.

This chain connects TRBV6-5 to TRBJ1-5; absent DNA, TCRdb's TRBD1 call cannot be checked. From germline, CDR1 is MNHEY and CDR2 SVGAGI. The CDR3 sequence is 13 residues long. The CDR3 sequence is CASSPTENQPQHF.

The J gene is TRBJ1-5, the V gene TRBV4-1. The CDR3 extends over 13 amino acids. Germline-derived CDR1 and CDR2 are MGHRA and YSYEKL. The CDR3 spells CASSHAINQPQHF.

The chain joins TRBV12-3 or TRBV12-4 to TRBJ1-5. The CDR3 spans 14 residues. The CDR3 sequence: CASSPRTESVPQHF.

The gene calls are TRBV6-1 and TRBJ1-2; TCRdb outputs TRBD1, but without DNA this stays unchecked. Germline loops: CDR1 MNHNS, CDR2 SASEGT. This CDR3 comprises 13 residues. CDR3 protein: CASSSGPGNGYTF.

This CDR3 is CASSVQGYTGELFF. This rearrangement joins TRBV19 to TRBJ2-2; TCRdb lists TRBD1, though no DNA is available to test this call. Per germline, CDR1 LNHDA and CDR2 SQIVND (reference sequence). CDR3 size: 14 residues.

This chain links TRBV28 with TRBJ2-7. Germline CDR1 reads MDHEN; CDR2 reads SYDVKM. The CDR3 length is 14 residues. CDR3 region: CASSGVETTYEQYF.

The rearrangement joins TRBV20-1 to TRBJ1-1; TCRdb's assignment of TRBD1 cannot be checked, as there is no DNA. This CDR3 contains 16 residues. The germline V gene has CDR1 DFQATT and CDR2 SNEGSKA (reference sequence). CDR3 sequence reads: CSATDRAMRSDTEAFF.

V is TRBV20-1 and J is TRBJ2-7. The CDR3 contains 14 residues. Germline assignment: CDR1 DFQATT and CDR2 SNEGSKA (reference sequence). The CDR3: CSASFWASSYEQYF.

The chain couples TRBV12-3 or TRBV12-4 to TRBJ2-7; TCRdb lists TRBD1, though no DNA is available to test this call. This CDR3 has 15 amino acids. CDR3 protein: CASSLRAGGLYEQYF.

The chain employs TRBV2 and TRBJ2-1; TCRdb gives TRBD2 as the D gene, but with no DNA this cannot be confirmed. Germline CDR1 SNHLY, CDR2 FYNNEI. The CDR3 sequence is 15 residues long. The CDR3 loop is CASIGGGRKYNEQFF. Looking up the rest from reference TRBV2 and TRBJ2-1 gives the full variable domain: EPEVTQTPSHQVTQMGQEVILRCVPISNHLYFYWYRQILGQKVEFLVSFYNNEISEKSEIFDDQFSVERPDGSNFTLKIRSTKLEDSAMYFCASIGGGRKYNEQFFGPGTRLTVL.

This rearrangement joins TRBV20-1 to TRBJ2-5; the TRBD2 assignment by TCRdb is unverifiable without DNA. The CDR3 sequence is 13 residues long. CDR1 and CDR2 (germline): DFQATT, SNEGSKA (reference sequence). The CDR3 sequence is CSAQRGILETQYF.

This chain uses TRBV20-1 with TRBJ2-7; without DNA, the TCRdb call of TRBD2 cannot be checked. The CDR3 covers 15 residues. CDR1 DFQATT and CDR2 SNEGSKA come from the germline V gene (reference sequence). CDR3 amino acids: CSAMSPTSGRYEQYF.

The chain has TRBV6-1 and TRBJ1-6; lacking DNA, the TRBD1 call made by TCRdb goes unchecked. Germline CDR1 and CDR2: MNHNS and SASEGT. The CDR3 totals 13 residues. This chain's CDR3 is CASQRGIDSPLHF.